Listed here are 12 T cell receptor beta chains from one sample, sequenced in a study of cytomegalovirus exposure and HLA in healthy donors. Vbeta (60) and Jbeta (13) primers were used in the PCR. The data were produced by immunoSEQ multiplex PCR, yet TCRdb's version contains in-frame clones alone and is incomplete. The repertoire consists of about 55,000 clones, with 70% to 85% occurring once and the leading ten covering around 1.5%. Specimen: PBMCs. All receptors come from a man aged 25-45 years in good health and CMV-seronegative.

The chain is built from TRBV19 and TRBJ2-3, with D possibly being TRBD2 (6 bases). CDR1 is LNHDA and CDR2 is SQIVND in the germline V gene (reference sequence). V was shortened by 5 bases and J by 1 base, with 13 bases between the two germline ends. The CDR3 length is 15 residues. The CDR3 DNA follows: TGTGCCAGTAGTGTCACTAGCTTAGGCACAGATACGCAGTATTTT. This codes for CASSVTSLGTDTQYF.

CDR3 protein: CASRLAKAARTYNEQFF. In DNA, the CDR3 is TGTGCAAGTCGCTTAGCCAAGGCAGCGCGTACCTACAATGAGCAGTTCTTC. The V gene is TRBV12-2, the J gene TRBJ2-1; TRBD2 is the table's D call and was not checked against the DNA. TRBV12-2 is tagged as a pseudogene. This CDR3 is built from 17 residues.

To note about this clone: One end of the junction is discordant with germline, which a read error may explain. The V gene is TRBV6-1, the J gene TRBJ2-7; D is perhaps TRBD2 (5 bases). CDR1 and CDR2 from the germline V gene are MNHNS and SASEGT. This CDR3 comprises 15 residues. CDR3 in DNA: TGTGCCAGCAGGGAAGAGAGAGGGAACTCCTACGAGCAGTACTTC. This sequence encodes CASREERGNSYEQYF.

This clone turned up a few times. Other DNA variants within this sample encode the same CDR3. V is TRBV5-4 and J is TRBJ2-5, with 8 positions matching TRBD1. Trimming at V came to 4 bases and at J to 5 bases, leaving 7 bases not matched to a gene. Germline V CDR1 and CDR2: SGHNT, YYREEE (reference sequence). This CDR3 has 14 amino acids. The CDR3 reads CASSRQGAAETQYF. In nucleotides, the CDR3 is TGTGCCAGCAGCCGCCAGGGGGCAGCGGAGACCCAGTACTTC.

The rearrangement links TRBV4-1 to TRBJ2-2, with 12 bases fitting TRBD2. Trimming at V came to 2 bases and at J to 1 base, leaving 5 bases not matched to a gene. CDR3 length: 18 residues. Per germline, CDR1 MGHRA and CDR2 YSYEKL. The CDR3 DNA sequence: TGCGCCAGCAGCCAACAAACTAGCGGGGGGCGGAACACCGGGGAGCTGTTTTTT. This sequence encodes CASSQQTSGGRNTGELFF.

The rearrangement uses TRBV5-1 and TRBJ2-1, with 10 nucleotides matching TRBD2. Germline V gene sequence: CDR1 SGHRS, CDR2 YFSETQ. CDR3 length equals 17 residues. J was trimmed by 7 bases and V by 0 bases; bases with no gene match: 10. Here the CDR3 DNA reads TGCGCCAGCAGCTTGGGCCTAGCGGGAGACGCCTGGAATGAGCAGTTCTTC. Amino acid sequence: CASSLGLAGDAWNEQFF.

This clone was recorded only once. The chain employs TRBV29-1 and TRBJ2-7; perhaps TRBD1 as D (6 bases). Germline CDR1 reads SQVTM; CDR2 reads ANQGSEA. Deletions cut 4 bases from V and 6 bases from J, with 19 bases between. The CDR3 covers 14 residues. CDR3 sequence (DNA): TGCAGCGTTGTGGAACAGGGAGATTTCGGCGAGCAGTACTTC. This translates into CSVVEQGDFGEQYF.

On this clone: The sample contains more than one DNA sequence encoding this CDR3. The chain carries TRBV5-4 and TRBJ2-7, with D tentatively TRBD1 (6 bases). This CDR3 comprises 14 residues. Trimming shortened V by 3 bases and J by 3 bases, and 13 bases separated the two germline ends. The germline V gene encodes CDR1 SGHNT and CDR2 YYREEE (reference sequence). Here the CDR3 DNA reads TGTGCCAGCAGCTCGCAGGGGTATAACTACGAGCAGTACTTC. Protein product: CASSSQGYNYEQYF.

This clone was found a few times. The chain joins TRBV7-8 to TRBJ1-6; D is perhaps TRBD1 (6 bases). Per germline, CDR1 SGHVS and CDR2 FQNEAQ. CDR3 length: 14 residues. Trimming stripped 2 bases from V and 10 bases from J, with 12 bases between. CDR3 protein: CASSLLQGTSPLHF. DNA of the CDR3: TGTGCCAGCAGCTTACTCCAGGGGACGTCACCCCTCCACTTT.

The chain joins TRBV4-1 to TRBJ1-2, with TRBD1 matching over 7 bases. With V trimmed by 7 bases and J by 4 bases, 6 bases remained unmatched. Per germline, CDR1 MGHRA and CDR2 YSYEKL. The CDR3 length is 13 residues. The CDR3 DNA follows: TGCGCCAGCACTGACAGGGTCGGCTATGGCTACACCTTC. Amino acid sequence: CASTDRVGYGYTF.

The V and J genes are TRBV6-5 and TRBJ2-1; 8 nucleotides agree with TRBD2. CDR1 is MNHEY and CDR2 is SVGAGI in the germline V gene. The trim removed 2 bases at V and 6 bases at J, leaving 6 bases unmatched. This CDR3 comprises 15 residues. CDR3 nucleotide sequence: TGTGCCAGCAGTTACCTGAGCGGGAGTAGCAATGAGCAGTTCTTC. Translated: CASSYLSGSSNEQFF.

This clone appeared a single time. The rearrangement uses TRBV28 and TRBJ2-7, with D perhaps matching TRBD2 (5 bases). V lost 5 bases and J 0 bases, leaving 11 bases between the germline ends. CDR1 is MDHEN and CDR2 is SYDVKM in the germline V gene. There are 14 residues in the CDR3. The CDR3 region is CASSPRRASYEQYF. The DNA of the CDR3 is TGTGCCAGCAGTCCCCGGCGGGCCTCCTACGAGCAGTACTTC.